These 5 T cell receptor beta chains originate from one sample sequenced in a study of beta chain features in type 1 diabetes (dated by TCRdb to 2017 to 2018). Libraries were prepared through the immunoSEQ multiplex PCR assay. All of the isolated RNA was reverse transcribed with the High Capacity cDNA Reverse Transcription Kit, so expressed TCRB transcripts were sequenced. TCRdb stores this immuneACCESS table with in-frame sequences only. Part of the clones is absent; in the studies checked, under half of the shortfall reflects unresolved V genes, and no reason is known for the rest. Within this sample are around 140,000 clones, with approximately 10% of them counted one time only. The ten largest clones add up to approximately 0.69% of the sample. The specimen sequenced was central memory CD4+ T cells from blood. Receptors originate from a woman aged 35 to 49 in good health.

A few counts support this clone. CDR3 residues: CASSLAHGELFF. The CDR3 coding sequence is TGTGCCAGCAGCTTAGCCCACGGGGAGCTGTTTTTT. The chain combines TRBV7-2 with TRBJ2-2; the D is unclear. The CDR3 runs to 12 residues. Trimming stripped 0 bases from V and 7 bases from J, with 3 bases between. CDR1 and CDR2 from the germline V gene are SGHTA and FQGNSA. Combining the CDR3 with reference TRBV7-2 and TRBJ2-2 gives the whole variable domain GAGVSQSPSNKVTEKGKDVELRCDPISGHTALYWYRQSLGQGLEFLIYFQGNSAPDKSGLPSDRFSAERTGGSVSTLTIQRTQQEDSAVYLCASSLAHGELFFGEGSRLTVL.

This chain connects TRBV7-2 to TRBJ1-1; the match to TRBD1 covers 11 bases. The junction had 1 base not matched to a gene; V was cut back by 4 bases and J by 3 bases. This CDR3 is built from 14 residues. CDR1 and CDR2 from the germline V gene are SGHTA and FQGNSA. CDR3 region: CASSSGQGDTEAFF. DNA for the CDR3: TGTGCCAGCAGCTCGGGACAGGGGGACACTGAAGCTTTCTTT.

This sequence joins TRBV7-9 and TRBJ1-2, with D unresolved. V gave up 1 base and J gave up 8 bases, with 11 bases separating them. CDR3 length: 13 amino acids. Germline V gene data show CDR1 as SEHNR and CDR2 as FQNEAQ (reference sequence). This CDR3 is CASSLGGGSGYTF. The CDR3 coding sequence is TGTGCCAGCAGCTTAGGGGGAGGATCCGGCTACACCTTC.

The rearrangement uses TRBV6-6 and TRBJ1-5; D possibly corresponds to TRBD1 (6 bases). CDR1 MNHNY and CDR2 SVGAGI come from the germline V gene (reference sequence). V was clipped by 5 bases and J by 0 bases, with 11 bases between them. This CDR3 has 15 residues. CDR3 nucleotides: TGTGCCAGCAGTACAGGGATCTATAGCAATCAGCCCCAGCATTTT. Its protein product is CASSTGIYSNQPQHF.

DNA of the CDR3: TGCGCCAGCAGCCAGGGACAGGGGGGTCAGCCCCAGCATTTT. Its translation: CASSQGQGGQPQHF. V is TRBV4-1 and J is TRBJ1-5; TRBD1 matches 11 bases. The CDR3 has 14 amino acids. The trim removed 3 bases at V and 6 bases at J, leaving 1 base unmatched. CDR1 and CDR2 from the germline V gene are MGHRA and YSYEKL.